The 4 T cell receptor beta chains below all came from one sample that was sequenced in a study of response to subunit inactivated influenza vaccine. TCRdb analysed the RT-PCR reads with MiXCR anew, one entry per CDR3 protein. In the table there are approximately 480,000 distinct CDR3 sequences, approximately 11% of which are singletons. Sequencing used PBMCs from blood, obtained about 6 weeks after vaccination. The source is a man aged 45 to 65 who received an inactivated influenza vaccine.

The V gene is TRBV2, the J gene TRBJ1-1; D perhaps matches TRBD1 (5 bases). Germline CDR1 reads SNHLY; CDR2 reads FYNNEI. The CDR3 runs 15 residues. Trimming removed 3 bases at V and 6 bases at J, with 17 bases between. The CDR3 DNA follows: TGTGCCAGCAGTGAGGTACAGGCGAGCCGAGCTGAAGCTTTCTTT. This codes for CASSEVQASRAEAFF. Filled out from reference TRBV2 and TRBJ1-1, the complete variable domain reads EPEVTQTPSHQVTQMGQEVILRCVPISNHLYFYWYRQILGQKVEFLVSFYNNEISEKSEIFDDQFSVERPDGSNFTLKIRSTKLEDSAMYFCASSEVQASRAEAFFGQGTRLTVV.

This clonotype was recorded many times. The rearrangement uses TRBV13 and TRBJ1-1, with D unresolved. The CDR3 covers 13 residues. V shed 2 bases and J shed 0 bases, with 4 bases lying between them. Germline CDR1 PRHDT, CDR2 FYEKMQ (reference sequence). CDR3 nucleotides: TGTGCCAGCAGCTTAAATTTGAACACTGAAGCTTTCTTT. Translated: CASSLNLNTEAFF. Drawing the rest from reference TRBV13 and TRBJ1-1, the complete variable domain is AAGVIQSPRHLIKEKRETATLKCYPIPRHDTVYWYQQGPGQDPQFLISFYEKMQSDKGSIPDRFSAQQFSDYHSELNMSSLELGDSALYFCASSLNLNTEAFFGQGTRLTVV.

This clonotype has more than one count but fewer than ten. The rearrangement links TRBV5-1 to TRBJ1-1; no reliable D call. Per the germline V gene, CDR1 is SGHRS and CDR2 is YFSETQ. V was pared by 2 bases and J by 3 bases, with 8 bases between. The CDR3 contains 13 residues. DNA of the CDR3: TGCGCCAGCAGCTTTAGTCCGCACACTGAAGCTTTCTTT. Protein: CASSFSPHTEAFF. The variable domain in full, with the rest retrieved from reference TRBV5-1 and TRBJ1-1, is KAGVTQTPRYLIKTRGQQVTLSCSPISGHRSVSWYQQTPGQGLQFLFEYFSETQRNKGNFPGRFSGRQFSNSRSEMNVSTLELGDSALYLCASSFSPHTEAFFGQGTRLTVV.

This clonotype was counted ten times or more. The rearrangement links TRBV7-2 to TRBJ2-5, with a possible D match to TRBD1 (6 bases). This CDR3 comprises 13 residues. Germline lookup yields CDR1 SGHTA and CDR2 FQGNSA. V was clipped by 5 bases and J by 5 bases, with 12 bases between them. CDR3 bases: TGTGCCAGCAGCGACCACCAGGGGGAGACCCAGTACTTC. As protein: CASSDHQGETQYF.